Shown below are 16 T cell receptor beta chains from a single sample sequenced in a study of blood T cell repertoires in COVID-19. Libraries were prepared by immunoSEQ multiplex PCR; TCRdb keeps only in-frame clonotypes and omits some of them. The table shows approximately 260,000 clones, with 85% to 90% occurring only once. Sequenced material: peripheral blood. The receptors were gathered from a woman in her forties with acute or convalescent COVID-19.

CDR3 nucleotide sequence: TGTGCCAGCACCCTTCGGGATGAGCAGTTCTTC. Its protein product is CASTLRDEQFF. The V gene is TRBV12-3 or TRBV12-4, the J gene TRBJ2-1; D remains unclear. The CDR3 has 11 amino acids. Trimming took off 7 bases at V and 8 bases at J, with 9 bases between the two ends.

This clone was detected only a few times. The rearrangement links TRBV5-1 to TRBJ1-2; D may be TRBD1 (6 bases). CDR3 size: 16 residues. V gave up 4 bases and J gave up 0 bases, with 16 bases separating them. Germline CDR1 is SGHRS and CDR2 is YFSETQ. Written as DNA, the CDR3 is TGCGCCAGCAGCCCCGGACAGACGAGAACTAACTATGGCTACACCTTC. Its translation: CASSPGQTRTNYGYTF.

The chain links TRBV5-6 to TRBJ1-6; D not certain. The CDR3 is 12 amino acids. CDR1 is SGHDT, CDR2 YYEEEE, per germline. The V gene lost 7 bases and the J gene lost 4 bases, with 6 bases spanning the gap. The chain's CDR3 is CASDAYNSPLHF. In DNA, the CDR3 is TGTGCCAGCGATGCGTATAATTCACCCCTCCACTTT.

This clone was observed a few times. J is TRBJ1-2 and V is TRBV5-1; a weak D match, TRBD1 (6 bases). Germline CDR1 and CDR2: SGHRS and YFSETQ. This CDR3 comprises 14 residues. The germline V and J ends were trimmed by 5 bases and 5 bases, with 16 bases remaining between them. The CDR3 loop reads CASSWGLPNYGYTF. Here the CDR3 DNA reads TGCGCCAGCAGTTGGGGGCTACCAAATTATGGCTACACCTTC.

The chain has TRBV4-2 and TRBJ1-2; D possibly corresponds to TRBD1 (5 bases). V lost 0 bases to trimming and J lost 4 bases, with 9 bases between them. Germline values: CDR1 LGHNA, CDR2 YNFKEQ. The CDR3 covers 14 residues. In DNA, the CDR3 is TGTGCCAGCAGCCAAGAGGAGGGGTCCTATGGCTACACCTTC. Encoded protein: CASSQEEGSYGYTF.

This clone occurred once. V is TRBV19 and J is TRBJ1-2, with unresolved D. The germline V and J ends were trimmed by 5 bases and 4 bases, with 14 bases remaining between them. The V gene's germline CDR1 is LNHDA and CDR2 SQIVND (reference sequence). The CDR3 contains 14 residues. CDR3 bases: TGTGCCAGTAGTCCATTTAACAGCGGCTATGGCTACACCTTC. Its translation: CASSPFNSGYGYTF.

This rearrangement joins TRBV27 to TRBJ1-1, with 7 positions matching TRBD1. The CDR3 has 14 amino acids. J gave up 3 bases and V 3 bases, and 4 bases lay outside the gene matches. CDR1 and CDR2 (germline): MNHEY, SMNVEV (reference sequence). The CDR3 DNA is TGTGCCAGCAGTTTGTATACAGGGGACACTGAAGCTTTCTTT. It specifies CASSLYTGDTEAFF.

The chain has TRBV10-1 and TRBJ2-3; 11 positions agree with TRBD2. Trimming took 4 bases from V and 4 from J; bases not matched to a gene: 7. The CDR3 has 16 amino acids. Germline-derived CDR1 and CDR2 are WNHNN and SYGVQD (reference sequence). CDR3 in DNA: TGCGCCAGCAGTGGTGGTAGCGGGGGGGCGGCAGATACGCAGTATTTT. Translating gives CASSGGSGGAADTQYF.

The chain joins TRBV19 to TRBJ1-2; no clear D. The CDR3 loop spans 13 amino acids. Germline V CDR1 and CDR2: LNHDA, SQIVND (reference sequence). With 1 base removed from V and 8 bases from J, the gap between germline ends came to 11 bases. Written as DNA, the CDR3 is TGTGCCAGTAGTATAGTTCCCTGGCTGGGCTACACCTTC. It translates to CASSIVPWLGYTF.

This sequence joins TRBV9 and TRBJ1-1; 7 nucleotides match TRBD1. J lost 0 bases, V lost 3 bases, and 8 bases had no gene match. The CDR3 length is 16 residues. The germline gives CDR1 SGDLS, CDR2 YYNGEE. Here the CDR3 reads CASSGTGTEMNTEAFF. CDR3 sequence (DNA): TGTGCCAGCAGCGGAACCGGGACAGAAATGAACACTGAAGCTTTCTTT.

The rearrangement joins TRBV6-5 to TRBJ1-1, with 7 bases fitting TRBD1. Germline CDR1 and CDR2: MNHEY and SVGAGI. V was clipped by 7 bases and J by 0 bases; unmatched bases: 5. CDR3 length: 14 amino acids. The CDR3 sequence is CASIPTGLNTEAFF. For the CDR3, the DNA is TGTGCCAGCATTCCGACAGGGTTGAACACTGAAGCTTTCTTT.

J is TRBJ1-2 and V is TRBV9; 8 nucleotides agree with TRBD1. Per the germline V gene, CDR1 is SGDLS and CDR2 is YYNGEE. The CDR3 totals 12 residues. Unmatched junction bases numbered 1, after V lost 2 bases and J lost 7 bases. This CDR3 is CASSVGQAGYTF. The CDR3 DNA sequence: TGTGCCAGCAGCGTGGGACAGGCTGGCTACACCTTC.

The chain combines TRBV30 with TRBJ1-5; D remains ambiguous. There are 14 residues in the CDR3. Trimming removed 0 bases from V and 3 bases from J, with 9 bases in between. CDR1 GTSNPN and CDR2 SVGIG come from the germline V gene (reference sequence). CDR3 in DNA: TGTGCCTGGAGTGTACAGTACACCAATCAGCCCCAGCATTTT. This translates into CAWSVQYTNQPQHF. Full variable domain (missing parts from reference TRBV30 and TRBJ1-5): SQTIHQWPATLVQPVGSPLSLECTVEGTSNPNLYWYRQAAGRGLQLLFYSVGIGQISSEVPQNLSASRPQDRQFILSSKKLLLSDSGFYLCAWSVQYTNQPQHFGDGTRLSIL.

The chain uses TRBV18 and TRBJ1-3; a possible D gene is TRBD1 (6 bases). The ends were cut back, 3 bases at V and 2 bases at J, with 20 bases in the middle. Germline CDR1 is KGHSH and CDR2 is LQKENI. The CDR3 has 18 residues. CDR3 bases: TGTGCCAGCTCACCGCTTCCCGGGGTGGGGGCGCCTGGAAACACCATATATTTT. Translating it yields CASSPLPGVGAPGNTIYF.

The chain has TRBV15 and TRBJ1-6; D might be TRBD1 (6 bases). V lost 0 bases and J 7 bases, leaving 16 bases between the germline ends. Germline CDR1 LNHNV, CDR2 YYDKDF (reference sequence). The CDR3 loop spans 17 amino acids. The CDR3 loop is CATSRDRGGIGNSPLHF. The DNA of the CDR3 is TGTGCCACCAGCAGAGATAGGGGGGGGATCGGAAATTCACCCCTCCACTTT.

This rearrangement joins TRBV18 to TRBJ1-1; 9 bases map to TRBD1. CDR3 size: 14 residues. Germline lookup yields CDR1 KGHSH and CDR2 LQKENI. Trimming cost V 6 bases and J 2 bases; bases outside gene matches: 4. CDR3 protein: CASSAGQGNTEAFF. The CDR3, as DNA: TGTGCCAGCTCGGCGGGACAGGGAAACACTGAAGCTTTCTTT.